The source of this T cell receptor beta chain is a study of shared T cell receptors in the human thymus. Profiled with immunoSEQ multiplex PCR; TCRdb holds only in-frame clones, not every one. There are about 660,000 clones in the sample; around 87% occur only once, and 0.0094% lies in the top ten. J gave up 2 bases and V 4 bases, and 16 bases lay outside the gene matches. This CDR3 spans 20 amino acids. CDR1 is MDHEN, CDR2 SYDVKM, per germline. The same sample was also studied in work on human thymus T cells. That source reports: From resections taken during corrective heart surgery, the thymus tissue was obtained.

Material for sequencing was thymocytes. This rearrangement joins TRBV28 to TRBJ2-1; 11 bases map to TRBD2. This sequence originates from a boy under two years old with a congenital heart defect. This CDR3 is CASSSRSASGRKKAYNEQFF. CDR3 nucleotide sequence: TGTGCCAGCAGTTCGAGATCGGCTAGCGGGAGGAAAAAAGCCTACAATGAGCAGTTCTTC.